There are many counts of the clone carrying this T cell receptor (beta chain). Its antigen remains unidentified. Individual cDNA molecules were tagged with unique molecular identifiers, the study reported. TCRdb processed the 5' RACE reads anew with MiXCR; each CDR3 protein has one entry. The repertoire has around 26,000 distinct CDR3 sequences, roughly 4.6% of them found once; the top ten carry 3.5% to 4.5%. These data originate in a study of early T cells in non-severe SARS-CoV-2 infection. Background on the study: Unpaired chains resulted from sequencing bulk RNA of unsorted whole blood.

Study conclusions and caveats: The study's VDJdb matching favored anti-spike CD8 responses and missed private and CD4 specificities.

Trimming took 3 bases from V and 5 from J, leaving 18 bases between them. Germline V CDR1 and CDR2: DFQATT, SNEGSKA (reference sequence). CDR3 length equals 15 residues. Sequenced material: whole blood. The TCR originated in an adult who was a healthcare worker with PCR-confirmed SARS-CoV-2 infection or an uninfected control (not recorded which). The J gene is TRBJ2-3, the V gene TRBV20-1, with a possible D match to TRBD2 (5 bases). The DNA of the CDR3 is TGCAGTGCTAGGACCCCCAGCGAGGGATTAGATACGCAGTATTTT. Translating gives CSARTPSEGLDTQYF.